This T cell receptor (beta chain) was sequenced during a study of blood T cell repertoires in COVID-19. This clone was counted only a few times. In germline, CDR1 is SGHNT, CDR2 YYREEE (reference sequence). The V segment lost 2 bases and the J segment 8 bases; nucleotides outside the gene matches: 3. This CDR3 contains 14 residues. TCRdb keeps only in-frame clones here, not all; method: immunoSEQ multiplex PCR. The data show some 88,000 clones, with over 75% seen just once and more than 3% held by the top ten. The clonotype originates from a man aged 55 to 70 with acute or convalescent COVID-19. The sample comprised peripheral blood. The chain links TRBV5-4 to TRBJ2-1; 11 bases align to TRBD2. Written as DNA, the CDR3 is TGTGCCAGCAGCTTAACTAGCGGGGGTTATGAGCAGTTCTTC. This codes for CASSLTSGGYEQFF. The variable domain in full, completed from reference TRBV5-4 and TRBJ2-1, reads ETGVTQSPTHLIKTRGQQVTLRCSSQSGHNTVSWYQQALGQGPQFIFQYYREEENGRGNFPPRFSGLQFPNYSSELNVNALELDDSALYLCASSLTSGGYEQFFGPGTRLTVL.